The 26 T cell receptor beta chains below all came from one sample that was sequenced in a study of tumor-infiltrating lymphocytes in glioblastoma multiforme. Three nested ARM-PCR rounds with V-beta and C-beta primers built TCRB libraries. TCRdb itself ran the multiplex PCR reads through MiXCR, one entry per CDR3 protein. Of roughly 10,000 distinct CDR3 sequences listed, about three quarters are singletons. The specimen sequenced was brain tumor tissue. Receptors originate from a male donor with glioblastoma.

For this clonotype: Germline is not matched at one junction end, which may reflect a read error. The genes are TRBV29-1 and TRBJ1-1; D is perhaps TRBD1 (5 bases). This CDR3 comprises 13 residues. Germline CDR1 is SQVTM and CDR2 is ANQGSEA. As DNA, the CDR3 is TGCAGCGTTGAGGCGACAGCGAGCACTGGAGCTTTCTTT. Amino acids: CSVEATASTGAFF.

The gene calls are TRBV11-1 and TRBJ2-5, with a possible D match to TRBD2 (6 bases). Germline V gene data show CDR1 as SGHAT and CDR2 as FQDESV (reference sequence). The ends were cut back, 3 bases at V and 2 bases at J, with 28 bases in the middle. The CDR3 is made up of 20 amino acids. Here the CDR3 reads CASSLTLFDRGPTRQETQYF. Here the CDR3 DNA reads TGTGCCAGCAGCTTGACCCTTTTTGATCGGGGACCGACTAGGCAAGAGACCCAGTACTTC.

The chain is built from TRBV5-6 and TRBJ2-1, with 10 bases lining up with TRBD2. The CDR3 covers 15 residues. The germline gives CDR1 SGHDT, CDR2 YYEEEE. V was pared by 9 bases and J by 16 bases, with 22 bases of the junction left unmatched. The CDR3 here is CANIRSGRAYNERFF. CDR3 coding DNA: TGTGCCAACATCCGAAGCGGGAGGGCTTACAATGAGCGCTTCTTC.

This clonotype has only one observation. The chain links TRBV4-1 to TRBJ2-1, with D possibly TRBD2 on 5 matching bases. CDR3 length: 15 residues. V shed 1 base and J shed 3 bases, with 10 bases lying between them. Germline CDR1 MGHRA, CDR2 YSYEKL. This CDR3 is CASSQALGSYNEQFF. The CDR3 DNA follows: TGCGCCAGCAGCCAAGCCTTAGGGAGCTACAATGAGCAGTTCTTC.

This clonotype was seen more than once but under ten times. The chain uses TRBV12-3 or TRBV12-4 and TRBJ2-4; no clear D gene. The CDR3 length is 13 residues. The V and J ends lost 3 bases and 6 bases respectively, with 9 bases between them. The CDR3 sequence: CASSLGMVNIQYF. The CDR3 DNA is TGTGCCAGCAGTTTGGGCATGGTAAACATTCAGTACTTC.

As regards this clonotype: One end of the junction does not line up with germline, which may come from a read error. The DNA of the CDR3 is TGTAGTGCTCCTGGGACAACGGACTACGAGCAGTACTTC. Amino acids: CSAPGTTDYEQYF. The V call is TRBV20-1, the J call TRBJ2-7, with a possible D match to TRBD1 (6 bases). Germline-derived CDR1 and CDR2 are DFQATT and SNEGSKA (reference sequence). This CDR3 has 13 residues.

Concerning this clonotype: Compared with germline, one end of the junction differs, possibly owing to a read error. This chain connects TRBV12-3 or TRBV12-4 to TRBJ1-1; D may be TRBD1 (5 bases). The CDR3 extends over 13 amino acids. The CDR3 coding sequence is TGTGCCAGCAGTCCAAGACAGTTGGATGAAGCCTTCTTT. This codes for CASSPRQLDEAFF.

There are many counts of this clonotype. The chain has TRBV28 and TRBJ2-7; 10 bases align to TRBD1. The V gene's germline CDR1 is MDHEN and CDR2 SYDVKM. Trimming at V came to 7 bases and at J to 4 bases, leaving 10 bases not matched to a gene. This CDR3 contains 15 residues. CDR3 amino acids: CASTTSGTGEYEQYF. In DNA form, the CDR3 reads TGTGCCAGCACCACCTCCGGGACAGGGGAATACGAGCAGTACTTC.

Notes on this clonotype: One junction end does not reproduce the germline sequence, and a read error may be involved. This chain connects TRBV11-2 to TRBJ2-2; D gene uncertain. The length of the CDR3 is 14 residues. Germline CDR1 is SGHAT and CDR2 is FQNNGV. The CDR3 region has the DNA TGTGCCAGCAGTTTAGCCCTAGATCCCGGGGAGCTGTTTTTT. Protein: CASSLALDPGELFF.

The chain recombines TRBV6-6 with TRBJ2-5; the D is unclear. The length of the CDR3 is 12 residues. Germline-derived CDR1 and CDR2 are MNHNY and SVGAGI (reference sequence). The ends were cut back, 1 base at V and 5 bases at J, with 5 bases in the middle. The CDR3: CASSYWDETQYF. The CDR3 region has the DNA TGTGCCAGCAGTTACTGGGATGAGACCCAGTACTTC.

Comment on this clonotype: No conserved phenylalanine or tryptophan ends this CDR3, so it is likely a read error. This rearrangement joins TRBV11-2 to TRBJ1-5; D gene ambiguous. The CDR3 covers 13 residues. Germline values: CDR1 SGHAT, CDR2 FQNNGV. Here the CDR3 reads CASSLVEVQPQHS. CDR3 coding DNA: TGTGCCAGTAGCTTAGTAGAGGTTCAGCCCCAGCATTCT.

This clonotype was seen once. The CDR3 does not close with the conserved phenylalanine or tryptophan, likely indicating a read error. The rearrangement links TRBV5-4 to TRBJ2-7; TRBD2 agrees at 7 bases. The CDR3 loop spans 17 amino acids. Germline V gene data show CDR1 as SGHNT and CDR2 as YYREEE (reference sequence). The CDR3, as DNA: TGTGCCAGCAGCGCGTCCAAGGGGACTACCGGGAGCTACGGGCAGTACTAC. Its protein is CASSASKGTTGSYGQYY.

Comment on this clonotype: One junction end does not reproduce the germline sequence, and a read error may be involved. This sequence joins TRBV5-4 and TRBJ2-2; tentatively, D is TRBD1 (5 bases). The CDR3 length is 15 residues. Germline values: CDR1 SGHNT, CDR2 YYREEE (reference sequence). This chain's CDR3 is CASSPTQGNIGELFF. CDR3 bases: TGTGCCAGTAGTCCGACGCAGGGTAACATCGGGGAGCTGTTTTTT.

The chain carries TRBV11-3 and TRBJ2-7; D gene unclear. V was trimmed by 6 bases and J by 4 bases, leaving 13 bases between them. There are 13 residues in the CDR3. CDR1 and CDR2 from the germline V gene are SGHNT and YENEEA. The CDR3 sequence: CASRVPMGYEQYF. The CDR3, as DNA: TGTGCCAGCAGAGTACCCATGGGTTACGAGCAGTACTTC.

Sample share makes this clonotype medium-sized. V usage is TRBV20-1 and J usage is TRBJ2-5; D might be TRBD2 (5 bases). Looked up from germline, CDR1 is DFQATT and CDR2 is SNEGSKA (reference sequence). Trimming stripped 1 base from V and 2 bases from J, with 20 bases between. This CDR3 region has 17 residues. The CDR3 sequence: CSARVPLVGPIQETQYF. CDR3 DNA: TGCAGTGCTAGAGTCCCACTAGTGGGCCCGATACAAGAGACCCAGTACTTC.

As concerns this clonotype: Just one base apart from a much larger clone, this may be a read error. The chain recombines TRBV7-3 with TRBJ2-7; 9 bases align to TRBD1. This CDR3 contains 16 residues. Germline CDR1 reads SGHTA; CDR2 reads FQGTGA. The CDR3 coding sequence is TGTGCCAGCAGCCTTACCGGGACAGGGATGGGCTACGAGCGGTACTTC. Translated: CASSLTGTGMGYERYF.

The rearrangement uses TRBV6-1 and TRBJ1-1; TRBD1 might be the D (5 bases). The CDR3 is 14 amino acids. V lost 6 bases and J 0 bases, leaving 11 bases between the germline ends. Germline values: CDR1 MNHNS, CDR2 SASEGT. CDR3 nucleotides: TGTGCCAGCAGCGTCGAGGGGTTGAACACTGAAGCTTTCTTT. As protein: CASSVEGLNTEAFF.

The rearrangement links TRBV11-1 to TRBJ2-5; D is ambiguous. V was cut by 1 base and J by 5 bases, with 14 bases left in between. This CDR3 has 15 amino acids. Germline V CDR1 and CDR2: SGHAT, FQDESV (reference sequence). The CDR3 region has the DNA TGTGCCAGCAGCTTAGATATCCCGGGCTGGGAGACCCAGTACTTC. Its translation is CASSLDIPGWETQYF.

The chain links TRBV6-1 to TRBJ2-1; D call uncertain. CDR3 size: 12 residues. Germline V CDR1 and CDR2: MNHNS, SASEGT. V was cut by 7 bases and J by 5 bases, with 9 bases left in between. In nucleotides, the CDR3 is TGTGCCAGCACCGGACCACACAATGAGCAGTTCTTC. Translated: CASTGPHNEQFF.

The gene calls are TRBV20-1 and TRBJ2-3; 7 bases are shared with TRBD2. CDR1 and CDR2 from the germline V gene are DFQATT and SNEGSKA (reference sequence). The trim removed 8 bases at V and 4 bases at J, leaving 15 bases unmatched. The CDR3 has 15 residues. CDR3 residues: CSSSRGGSVADTQYF. Written as DNA, the CDR3 is TGCAGTTCGAGTCGGGGCGGGAGTGTCGCAGATACGCAGTATTTT.

The rearrangement links TRBV29-1 to TRBJ2-5; D not certain. The CDR3 has 15 amino acids. CDR1 and CDR2 from the germline V gene are SQVTM and ANQGSEA. Trimming took off 0 bases at V and 0 bases at J, with 11 bases between the two ends. The CDR3 DNA reads as TGCAGCGTTGAAGAGCGCAGCCACAACCAAGAGACCCAGTACTTC. Translation gives CSVEERSHNQETQYF.

J is TRBJ2-7 and V is TRBV6-5; 14 bases fit TRBD2. With V trimmed by 2 bases and J by 3 bases, 3 bases remained unmatched. This CDR3 contains 16 residues. Germline CDR1 MNHEY, CDR2 SVGAGI. As DNA, the CDR3 is TGTGCCAGCAGTTACCAGGGACTAGCGGGAGTCTACGAGCAGTACTTC. Amino acid sequence: CASSYQGLAGVYEQYF.

This sequence joins TRBV6-2 or TRBV6-3 and TRBJ2-1, with D unclear. CDR3 length: 15 residues. The germline CDR1 and CDR2 sequences are MNHEY and SVGEGT. Trimming took off 2 bases at V and 8 bases at J, with 16 bases between the two ends. For the CDR3, the DNA is TGTGCCAGCAGTTACGGGCAGAGCATCGACCATGAGCAGTTCTTC. As protein: CASSYGQSIDHEQFF.

This clonotype was detected only a few times. This may stem from a read error, because a much larger clone lies one nucleotide away. The chain has TRBV28 and TRBJ2-5, with 15 nucleotides matching TRBD2. Germline V gives CDR1 MDHEN, CDR2 SYDVKM. CDR3 length: 20 residues. The J segment lost 4 bases and the V segment lost 6 bases, leaving 18 bases of the junction unmatched. The DNA for the CDR3 is TGTGCCAGCAGGGGGCTTTCCAGCGGGACTAGCGGGGGGTTGGGAGAGACCCAGTACTTC. Its protein product is CASRGLSSGTSGGLGETQYF.

The count of this clonotype is one. One end of the junction fails to match germline, which may point to a read error. The V gene is TRBV11-2, the J gene TRBJ2-1, with a possible D match to TRBD2 (5 bases). Germline values: CDR1 SGHAT, CDR2 FQNNGV. This CDR3 has 17 residues. CDR3 protein: CVSSLAVREPPRNEQFF. The DNA for the CDR3 is TGTGTCAGCAGCTTAGCAGTAAGGGAGCCTCCGCGCAATGAGCAGTTCTTC.

Details on this clonotype: The CDR3 end shows no conserved phenylalanine or tryptophan, and so a read error is likely. Because the CDR3's place on the DNA is in doubt, the DNA is left out and the CDR3 is given as listed by TCRdb. The chain links TRBV29-1 to TRBJ1-2; the DNA was not compared with TRBD1, the D call given in the table. Germline CDR1 and CDR2: SQVTM and ANQGSEA. The CDR3 adds up to 12 amino acids, both ends counted. The CDR3 loop reads CSVDRQGKGYTC.